This is a list of T cell receptor beta chains from one sample in a study of T-cell reconstitution after alpha-beta-depleted transplantation in children. TCRdb recomputed calls from the PCR reads with MiXCR, one row per CDR3 protein. The sample consists of 490,000 or so distinct CDR3 sequences, approximately 12% of them appearing once. The sample in question was PBMCs from the stem cell graft donor, obtained from the stem cell graft. The receptors were sampled from a human donor who donated a stem cell graft to a child with combined immunodeficiency. Both conserved end residues are part of each CDR3. The D gene is left open where the match is weak. Expanded clones are given a class, and other clones once, few, many or no size at all.

>TRBJ2-7|NA|few|TRBV12-3/TRBV12-4
TGTGCCAGCAGTTTCGACAGTCTCGAGCAGTACTTC
CASSFDSLEQYF
>TRBJ1-1|TRBD1|few|TRBV2
TGTGCCAGCAGTGCCCGGGACAGTCAGGAAGCTTTCTTT
CASSARDSQEAFF
>TRBJ1-2|TRBD1|few|TRBV29-1
TGCAGCGTCTCGGGACAGGGGTTCTTTTATGGCTACACCTTC
CSVSGQGFFYGYTF
>TRBJ2-5|TRBD2|few|TRBV15
TGTGCCACCAGCAGCCCCGGCGAACTAGCGGGAATCGAGACCCAGTACTTC
CATSSPGELAGIETQYF
>TRBJ2-6|TRBD2|many|TRBV4-3
TGCGCCAGCAGCCCGACTAGCGGCTCTGGGGCCAACGTCCTGACTTTC
CASSPTSGSGANVLTF
>TRBJ2-1|TRBD2|many|TRBV6-2/TRBV6-3
TGTGCCAGCAACCTATCGGGAGGGCCTCTCAATGAGCAGTTCTTC
CASNLSGGPLNEQFF
>TRBJ1-1|NA|NA|TRBV7-9
TGTGCCAGCAGCTTTTTGTACACTGAAGCTTTCTTT
CASSFLYTEAFF
>TRBJ2-3|NA|many|TRBV29-1
TGCAGCGTTGATGGCAGCGGCACAGATACGCAGTATTTT
CSVDGSGTDTQYF
>TRBJ2-1|NA|few|TRBV6-2/TRBV6-3
TGTGCCAGCAGCCTCCTCCTCTTGGGCCATAGCTCCTACAATGAGCAGTTCTTC
CASSLLLLGHSSYNEQFF
>TRBJ1-1|NA|NA|TRBV20-1
TGCAGTGCTAGGGGGGTTGTGGGGGTCACTGAAGCTTTCTTT
CSARGVVGVTEAFF
>TRBJ2-7|TRBD2|few|TRBV27
TGTGCCAGCAGCCTAACGGGGACTAGCGACCCCTACGAGCAGTACTTC
CASSLTGTSDPYEQYF
>TRBJ2-2|NA|NA|TRBV29-1
TGCAGCGTGTCCTTTCAGCGACGGGGGACCGGGGAGCTGTTTTTT
CSVSFQRRGTGELFF
>TRBJ2-6|NA|few|TRBV27
TGTGCCAGCAGTTTATCGGCGGGGACTGGGGCCAACGTCCTGACTTTC
CASSLSAGTGANVLTF
>TRBJ2-3|TRBD2|few|TRBV12-3/TRBV12-4
TGTGCCAGCAGTTCGGCTAGCGGGGGGGCAGATACGCAGTATTTT
CASSSASGGADTQYF
>TRBJ1-4|NA|NA|TRBV6-1
TGTGCCAGCAGTCAACAAGGGGCAACTAATGAAAAACTGTTTTTT
CASSQQGATNEKLFF
>TRBJ2-3|TRBD2|NA|TRBV7-2
TGTGCCAGCAGCCGCGGACTAGCGGGACCTAGCACAGATACGCAGTATTTT
CASSRGLAGPSTDTQYF
>TRBJ1-3|TRBD1|NA|TRBV2
TGTGCCAGCAGGGCCACAGGGGCCCTCTCTGGAAACACCATATATTTT
CASRATGALSGNTIYF
>TRBJ2-1|NA|few|TRBV29-1
TGCAGCGTTGGTACCGGGGTCTCCTACAATGAGCAGTTCTTC
CSVGTGVSYNEQFF
>TRBJ2-5|NA|NA|TRBV1
TGCACCAGCAGCCAGGGACTAGTTTTGAAGACCCAGTACTTC
CTSSQGLVLKTQYF
>TRBJ2-3|TRBD1|NA|TRBV28
TGTGCCAGCAGTCCCGGGACAGGGGGCCGAACTACGCAGTATTTT
CASSPGTGGRTTQYF
>TRBJ2-5|TRBD2|NA|TRBV20-1
TGCTGTGCTAGAGATTTTCGACTAGCGGGGGGGCCAAGTGATGAGACCCAGTACTTC
CCARDFRLAGGPSDETQYF
>TRBJ2-5|NA|few|TRBV5-1
TGCGCCAGCAGCCCCCGGGACCGAAGGAGAGAGACCCAGTACTTC
CASSPRDRRRETQYF
>TRBJ2-5|NA|NA|TRBV9
TGTGCCAGCAGCGTAGGGCTGGGGATCGAGACCCAGTACTTC
CASSVGLGIETQYF
>TRBJ2-7|TRBD1|few|TRBV20-1
TGCAGTGCTAGATTTTGGACAGGACCCTACGAGCAGTACTTC
CSARFWTGPYEQYF
>TRBJ2-7|NA|NA|TRBV9
TGTGCCGGCAGCGTATCGGGGGTTCGCGAGCAGTACTTC
CAGSVSGVREQYF
>TRBJ2-1|TRBD2|few|TRBV5-1
TGCGCCAGCAGCTTATCCCTAGCGGGGACCCCCAATGAGCAGTTCTTC
CASSLSLAGTPNEQFF
>TRBJ1-1|NA|many|TRBV5-1
TGCGCCAGCAGCTTCGACGGTGGTGCCACTGAAGCTTTCTTT
CASSFDGGATEAFF
>TRBJ2-5|NA|many|TRBV5-6
TGTGCCAGCAGCTACTTGACAGGGAGGGAGACCCAGTACTTC
CASSYLTGRETQYF